The clone carrying this T cell receptor beta chain occurred a few times. The entry originates in a study of identical twins. TCRdb processed the 5' RACE reads anew with MiXCR; each CDR3 protein has one entry. The repertoire holds under 900,000 distinct CDR3 sequences, with roughly 20% as singletons. This CDR3 comprises 16 residues. The sample was also linked to a second study, of T cells expressing NK-cell markers.

Sequencing was done on a sample of PBMCs. This rearrangement joins TRBV21-1 to TRBJ2-1; the DNA was not compared with TRBD1, the D call given in the table. TRBV21-1 is listed as a pseudogene. This receptor was identified in a young woman in good health. CDR3 residues: CASSIREDRGYNEQFF. CDR3 DNA sequence: TGTGCCAGCAGCATACGCGAAGACCGGGGTTACAATGAGCAGTTCTTC.